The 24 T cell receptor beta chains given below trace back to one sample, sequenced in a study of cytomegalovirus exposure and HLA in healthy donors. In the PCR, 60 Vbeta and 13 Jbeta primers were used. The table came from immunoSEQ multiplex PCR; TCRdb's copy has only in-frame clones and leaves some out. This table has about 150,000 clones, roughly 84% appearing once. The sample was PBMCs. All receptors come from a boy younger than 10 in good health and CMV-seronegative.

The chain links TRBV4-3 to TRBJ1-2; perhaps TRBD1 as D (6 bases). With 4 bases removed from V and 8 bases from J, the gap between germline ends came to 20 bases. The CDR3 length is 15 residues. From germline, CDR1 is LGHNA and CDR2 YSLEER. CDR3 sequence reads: CASSRVWPGAFGYTF. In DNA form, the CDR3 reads TGCGCCAGCAGCCGAGTGTGGCCAGGGGCGTTCGGCTACACCTTC.

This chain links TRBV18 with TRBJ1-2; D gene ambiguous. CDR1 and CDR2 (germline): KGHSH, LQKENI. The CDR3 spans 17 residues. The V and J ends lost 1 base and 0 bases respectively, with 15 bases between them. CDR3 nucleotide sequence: TGTGCCAGCTCACCACTCGCCGATCCGGGGACTAACTATGGCTACACCTTC. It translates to CASSPLADPGTNYGYTF. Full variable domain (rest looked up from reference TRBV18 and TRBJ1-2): NAGVMQNPRHLVRRRGQEARLRCSPMKGHSHVYWYRQLPEEGLKFMVYLQKENIIDESGMPKERFSAEFPKEGPSILRIQQVVRGDSAAYFCASSPLADPGTNYGYTFGSGTRLTVV.

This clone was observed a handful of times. The CDR3 sequence: CASSLEGDTGELFF. The CDR3 region has the DNA TGCGCCAGCAGTCTCGAGGGGGACACCGGGGAGCTGTTTTTT. V is TRBV5-1 and J is TRBJ2-2; the D gene is possibly TRBD1 (6 bases). The germline V gene has CDR1 SGHRS and CDR2 YFSETQ. V lost 5 bases and J lost 3, with 11 bases in between. The CDR3 extends over 14 amino acids.

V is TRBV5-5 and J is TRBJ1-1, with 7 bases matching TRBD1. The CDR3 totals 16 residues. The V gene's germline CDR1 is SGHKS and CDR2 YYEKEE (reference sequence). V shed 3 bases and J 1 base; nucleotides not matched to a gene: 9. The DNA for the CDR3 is TGTGCCAGCAGCTCTAAGGGGGCGGATACGAACACTGAAGCTTTCTTT. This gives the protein CASSSKGADTNTEAFF.

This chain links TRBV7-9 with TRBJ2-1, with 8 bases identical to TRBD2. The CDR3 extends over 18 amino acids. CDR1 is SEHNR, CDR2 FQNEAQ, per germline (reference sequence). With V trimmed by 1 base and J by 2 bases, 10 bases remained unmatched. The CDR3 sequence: CASSLGLSRAGAYNEQFF. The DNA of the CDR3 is TGTGCCAGCAGCTTAGGCCTATCGAGAGCGGGAGCCTACAATGAGCAGTTCTTC.

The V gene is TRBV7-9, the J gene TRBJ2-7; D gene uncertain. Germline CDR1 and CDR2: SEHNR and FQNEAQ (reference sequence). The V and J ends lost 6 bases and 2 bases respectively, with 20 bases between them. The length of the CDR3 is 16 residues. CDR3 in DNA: TGTGCCAGCAGTTTTCCGCTCCTTACCCCAGCCTACGAGCAGTACTTC. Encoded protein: CASSFPLLTPAYEQYF.

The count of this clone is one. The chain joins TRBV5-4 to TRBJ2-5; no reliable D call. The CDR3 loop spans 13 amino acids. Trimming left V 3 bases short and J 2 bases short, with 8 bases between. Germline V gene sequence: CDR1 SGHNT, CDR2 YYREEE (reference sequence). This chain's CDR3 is CASSYLRQETQYF. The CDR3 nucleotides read TGTGCCAGCAGCTACTTACGTCAAGAGACCCAGTACTTC. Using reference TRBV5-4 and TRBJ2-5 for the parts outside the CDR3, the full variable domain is ETGVTQSPTHLIKTRGQQVTLRCSSQSGHNTVSWYQQALGQGPQFIFQYYREEENGRGNFPPRFSGLQFPNYSSELNVNALELDDSALYLCASSYLRQETQYFGPGTRLLVL.

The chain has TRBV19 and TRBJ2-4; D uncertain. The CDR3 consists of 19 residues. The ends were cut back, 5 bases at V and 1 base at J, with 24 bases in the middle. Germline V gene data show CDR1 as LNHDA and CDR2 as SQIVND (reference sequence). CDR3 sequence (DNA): TGTGCCAGTAGTTCTTCCCCCCAACCCGAGATGAGGGCCAAAAACATTCAGTACTTC. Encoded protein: CASSSSPQPEMRAKNIQYF.

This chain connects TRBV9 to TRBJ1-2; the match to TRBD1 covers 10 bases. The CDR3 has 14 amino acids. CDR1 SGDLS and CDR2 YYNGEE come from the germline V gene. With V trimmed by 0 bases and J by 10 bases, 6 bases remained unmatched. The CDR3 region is CASSVGGTGVAYTF. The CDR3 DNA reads TGTGCCAGCAGCGTAGGCGGGACAGGGGTTGCCTACACCTTC.

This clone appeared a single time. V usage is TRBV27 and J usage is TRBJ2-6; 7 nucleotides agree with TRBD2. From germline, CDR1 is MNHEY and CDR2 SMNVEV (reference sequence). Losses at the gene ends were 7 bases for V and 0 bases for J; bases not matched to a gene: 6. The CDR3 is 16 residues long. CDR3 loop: CASKWSGGSGANVLTF. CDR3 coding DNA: TGTGCCAGCAAGTGGTCGGGGGGCTCTGGGGCCAACGTCCTGACTTTC.

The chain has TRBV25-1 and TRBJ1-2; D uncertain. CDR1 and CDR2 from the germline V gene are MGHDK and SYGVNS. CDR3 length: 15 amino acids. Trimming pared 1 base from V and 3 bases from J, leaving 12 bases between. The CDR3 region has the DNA TGTGCCAGCAGTGAATTAGGTTCCGGGTACTATGGCTACACCTTC. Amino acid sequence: CASSELGSGYYGYTF.

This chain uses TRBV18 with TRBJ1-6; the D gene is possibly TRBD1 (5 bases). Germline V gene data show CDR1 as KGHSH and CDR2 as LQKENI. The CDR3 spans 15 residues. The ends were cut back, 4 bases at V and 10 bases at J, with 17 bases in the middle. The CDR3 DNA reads TGTGCCAGCTCACAGTTAGCCCGTCGGGGGTCACCCCTCCACTTT. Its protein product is CASSQLARRGSPLHF.

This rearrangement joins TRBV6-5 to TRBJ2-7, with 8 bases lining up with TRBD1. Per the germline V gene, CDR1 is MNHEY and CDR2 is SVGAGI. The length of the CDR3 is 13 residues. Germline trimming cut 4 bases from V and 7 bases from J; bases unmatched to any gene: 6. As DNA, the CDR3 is TGTGCCAGCAGTTTCCGGACAGGGCAGGAGCAGTACTTC. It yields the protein CASSFRTGQEQYF.

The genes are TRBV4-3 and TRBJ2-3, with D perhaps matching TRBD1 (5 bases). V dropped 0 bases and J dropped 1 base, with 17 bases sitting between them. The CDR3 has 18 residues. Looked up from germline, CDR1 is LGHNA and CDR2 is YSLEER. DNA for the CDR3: TGCGCCAGCAGCCAAGATCAGCTTAGGGGCGATGGCACAGATACGCAGTATTTT. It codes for CASSQDQLRGDGTDTQYF.

The CDR3, as DNA: TGTGCCAGCACCCTGGAGGGGCAGGGGGATCCCGGCTACACCTTC. Protein: CASTLEGQGDPGYTF. This chain connects TRBV9 to TRBJ1-2; 7 bases align to TRBD1. Trimming took 6 bases from V and 8 from J; bases not matched to a gene: 16. The germline gives CDR1 SGDLS, CDR2 YYNGEE. This CDR3 spans 15 amino acids.

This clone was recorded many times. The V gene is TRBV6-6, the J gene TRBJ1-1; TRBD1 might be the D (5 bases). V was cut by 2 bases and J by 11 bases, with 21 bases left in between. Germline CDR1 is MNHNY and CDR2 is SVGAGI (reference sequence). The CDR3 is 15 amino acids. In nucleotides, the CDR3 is TGTGCCAGCAGTTACCCCACGGGGAGGGGCAGGAGGGCTTTCTTT. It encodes CASSYPTGRGRRAFF.

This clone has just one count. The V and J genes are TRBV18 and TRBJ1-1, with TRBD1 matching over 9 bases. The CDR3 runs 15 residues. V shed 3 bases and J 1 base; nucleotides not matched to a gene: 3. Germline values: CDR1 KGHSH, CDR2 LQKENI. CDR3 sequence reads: CASSPGQGSNTEAFF. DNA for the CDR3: TGTGCCAGCTCACCGGGACAGGGTTCGAACACTGAAGCTTTCTTT.

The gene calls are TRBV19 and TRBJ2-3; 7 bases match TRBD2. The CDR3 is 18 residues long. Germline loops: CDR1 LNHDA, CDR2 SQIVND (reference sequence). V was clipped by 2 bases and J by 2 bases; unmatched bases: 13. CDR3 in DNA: TGTGCCAGTAGTATAACTCGGGGAGGGATGGGGTTCACAGATACGCAGTATTTT. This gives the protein CASSITRGGMGFTDTQYF.

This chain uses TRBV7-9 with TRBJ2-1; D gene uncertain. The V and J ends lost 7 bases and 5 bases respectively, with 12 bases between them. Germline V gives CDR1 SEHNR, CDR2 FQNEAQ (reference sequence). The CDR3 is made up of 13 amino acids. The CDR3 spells CASTAGWDNEQFF. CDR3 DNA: TGTGCCAGCACCGCCGGGTGGGACAATGAGCAGTTCTTC.

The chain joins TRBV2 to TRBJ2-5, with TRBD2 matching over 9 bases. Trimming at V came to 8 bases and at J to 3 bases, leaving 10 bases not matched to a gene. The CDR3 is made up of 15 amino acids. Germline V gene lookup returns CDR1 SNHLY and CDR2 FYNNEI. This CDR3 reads CASDDPAGGEETQYF. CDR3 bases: TGTGCCAGCGACGACCCGGCGGGGGGGGAAGAGACCCAGTACTTC. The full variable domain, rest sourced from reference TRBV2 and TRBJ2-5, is EPEVTQTPSHQVTQMGQEVILRCVPISNHLYFYWYRQILGQKVEFLVSFYNNEISEKSEIFDDQFSVERPDGSNFTLKIRSTKLEDSAMYFCASDDPAGGEETQYFGPGTRLLVL.

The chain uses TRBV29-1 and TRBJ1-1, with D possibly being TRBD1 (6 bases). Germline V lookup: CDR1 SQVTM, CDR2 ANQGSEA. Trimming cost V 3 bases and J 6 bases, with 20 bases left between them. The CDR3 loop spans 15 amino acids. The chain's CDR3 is CSVEGGAGEGAEAFF. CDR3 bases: TGCAGCGTTGAGGGGGGGGCCGGTGAGGGGGCTGAAGCTTTCTTT.

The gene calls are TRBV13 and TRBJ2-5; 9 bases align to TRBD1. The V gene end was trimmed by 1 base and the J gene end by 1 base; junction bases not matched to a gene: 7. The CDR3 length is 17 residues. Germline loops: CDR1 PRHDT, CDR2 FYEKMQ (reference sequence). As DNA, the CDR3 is TGTGCCAGCAGCTTAGTAAGCGGACAGGGGACCCAAGAGACCCAGTACTTC. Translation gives CASSLVSGQGTQETQYF. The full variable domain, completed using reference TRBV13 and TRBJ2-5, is AAGVIQSPRHLIKEKRETATLKCYPIPRHDTVYWYQQGPGQDPQFLISFYEKMQSDKGSIPDRFSAQQFSDYHSELNMSSLELGDSALYFCASSLVSGQGTQETQYFGPGTRLLVL.

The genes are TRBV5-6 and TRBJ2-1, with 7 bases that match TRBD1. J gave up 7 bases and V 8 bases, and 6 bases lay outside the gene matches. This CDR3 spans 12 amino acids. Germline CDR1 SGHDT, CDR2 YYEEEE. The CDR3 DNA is TGTGCCAGTTGGGACAGTTCAAATGAGCAGTTCTTC. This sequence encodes CASWDSSNEQFF. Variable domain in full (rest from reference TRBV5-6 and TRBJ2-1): DAGVTQSPTHLIKTRGQQVTLRCSPKSGHDTVSWYQQALGQGPQFIFQYYEEEERQRGNFPDRFSGHQFPNYSSELNVNALLLGDSALYLCASWDSSNEQFFGPGTRLTVL.

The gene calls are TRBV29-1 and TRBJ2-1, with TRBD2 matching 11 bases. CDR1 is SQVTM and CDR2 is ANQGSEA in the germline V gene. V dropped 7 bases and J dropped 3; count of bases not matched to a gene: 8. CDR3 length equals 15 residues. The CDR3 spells CSASPTSGGYNEQFF. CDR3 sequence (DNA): TGCAGCGCCTCACCCACTAGCGGGGGCTACAATGAGCAGTTCTTC.